This TCR beta chain came from a study of cytomegalovirus exposure and HLA in healthy donors. The donors gave bone marrow, and they were healthy. The V end was cut by 3 bases, the J end by 7 bases, with 4 bases between. From germline, CDR1 is MNHNS and CDR2 SASEGT. This CDR3 contains 10 residues. The PCR employed 60 Vbeta primers together with 13 Jbeta primers. Generated by immunoSEQ multiplex PCR, the TCRdb table keeps only in-frame clones and is missing some. Of 100,000 to 150,000 clones listed, roughly 75% are singletons. Worth noting for this clone: Its antigen is unidentified.

Study-level points and caveats: HLA allele associations emerged for some 16,000 TCR beta sequences in a later analysis, at 0.05 false discovery rate. Per published accounts, TCR beta sequences correctly predicted the HLA-A and HLA-B alleles of most subjects.

The receptor's source is a man aged 25 to 40 in good health and CMV-seropositive. Sequencing used PBMCs. The chain uses TRBV6-1 and TRBJ2-7; D gene unclear. CDR3 region: CASSEREQYF. CDR3 nucleotides: TGTGCCAGCAGTGAGAGGGAGCAGTACTTC.